The sequence of this T cell receptor (beta chain) was determined in a study of blood T cell repertoires in COVID-19. For the study at large: T cells, B-cell-depleted T cells, or PBMCs provided the cDNA or gDNA that served as material.

Authors' processing steps: Reference gene primer amplification yielded estimated nucleated cell counts. Clones were sequenced by immunoSEQ multiplex PCR, and TCRdb holds only the in-frame ones, with some missing. Clone size and the V and J calls come from that table; the DNA yielded D and trimming. The table records 330,000 or so clones, about nine tenths of them present only once. The V end lost 3 bases, the J end lost 4 bases, and 10 bases lay between the germline ends. Germline V lookup: CDR1 KGHSH, CDR2 LQKENI. CDR3 length equals 15 residues. Enrolment of Seattle patients took place during active infection, and they were followed longitudinally.

What was sequenced was peripheral blood. This TCR was recovered from a man between 25 and 39 years old with COVID-19, enrolled during active disease. The chain carries TRBV18 and TRBJ1-6; tentatively, D is TRBD1 (5 bases). DNA of the CDR3: TGTGCCAGCTCACCGACAGTAGGATATAATTCACCCCTCCACTTT. Its protein product is CASSPTVGYNSPLHF.